The 22 T cell receptor beta chains below were found in one sample sequenced in a study of cytomegalovirus exposure and HLA in healthy donors. The PCR was carried out with 60 Vbeta primers and 13 Jbeta primers. Some clones are missing from TCRdb's copy, which holds only in-frame ones; the method was immunoSEQ multiplex PCR. The sample lists some 220,000 clones, around 84% occurring once. Material for sequencing was PBMCs. The receptors were gathered from a girl aged 2 to 9 in good health and CMV-seronegative.

The chain employs TRBV7-2 and TRBJ2-7; TRBD1 is a possible D gene (5 bases). The CDR3 runs 14 residues. The V end was cut by 5 bases, the J end by 2 bases, with 13 bases between. The germline V gene encodes CDR1 SGHTA and CDR2 FQGNSA. CDR3 bases: TGTGCCAGCAGCCGGAGAACAGGACCCTACGAGCAGTACTTC. Protein product: CASSRRTGPYEQYF.

This chain connects TRBV11-2 to TRBJ2-7; tentative D call: TRBD2 (5 bases). Germline CDR1 and CDR2: SGHAT and FQNNGV. The length of the CDR3 is 15 residues. Trimming stripped 0 bases from V and 2 bases from J, with 11 bases between. DNA of the CDR3: TGTGCCAGCAGCTTAGAACTAGTGTTAGCCTACGAGCAGTACTTC. This codes for CASSLELVLAYEQYF.

This chain links TRBV27 with TRBJ2-7, with TRBD2 matching 13 bases. CDR3 length equals 16 residues. Germline loops: CDR1 MNHEY, CDR2 SMNVEV (reference sequence). J lost 2 bases, V lost 5 bases, and 6 bases had no gene match. The CDR3 loop is CASSPPGLAGTYEQYF. The CDR3 DNA sequence: TGTGCCAGCAGTCCCCCGGGACTAGCGGGAACCTACGAGCAGTACTTC.

As DNA, the CDR3 is TGCAGCGTTGCTCGCGCACAGGACCCCCAAGAGACCCAGTACTTC. Its translation: CSVARAQDPQETQYF. V gene TRBV29-1 combines with J gene TRBJ2-5; D is possibly TRBD1 (5 bases). Germline CDR1 SQVTM, CDR2 ANQGSEA. Trimming took off 4 bases at V and 1 base at J, with 16 bases between the two ends. This CDR3 spans 15 amino acids.

The chain combines TRBV29-1 with TRBJ2-6; 11 bases match TRBD1. Germline V gene data show CDR1 as SQVTM and CDR2 as ANQGSEA. CDR3 length: 18 amino acids. The J segment lost 4 bases and the V segment lost 3 bases, leaving 11 bases of the junction unmatched. CDR3 amino acids: CSVDSRTGGARGANVLTF. The CDR3 region has the DNA TGCAGCGTTGACTCCCGGACAGGGGGCGCGAGGGGGGCCAACGTCCTGACTTTC.

The DNA for the CDR3 is TGTGCCAGCAGCCAAGGGACGGGACAGATCAATCAGCCCCAGCATTTT. This encodes CASSQGTGQINQPQHF. The chain has TRBV4-2 and TRBJ1-5; 7 bases align to TRBD1. The V and J ends lost 1 base and 3 bases, in that order; junction bases with no gene match: 6. Per the germline V gene, CDR1 is LGHNA and CDR2 is YNFKEQ. The CDR3 totals 16 residues.

This clone was observed once. The V call is TRBV5-1, the J call TRBJ2-3, with a weak D call TRBD2 (6 bases). Germline V lookup: CDR1 SGHRS, CDR2 YFSETQ. V lost 4 bases and J lost 2, with 17 bases in between. The CDR3 is 16 residues long. The CDR3 loop reads CASSPGDRGFTDTQYF. The CDR3 coding sequence is TGCGCCAGCAGCCCGGGGGACCGAGGATTCACAGATACGCAGTATTTT.

The chain employs TRBV27 and TRBJ1-4; TRBD1 aligns across 7 bases. Germline V gene lookup returns CDR1 MNHEY and CDR2 SMNVEV (reference sequence). CDR3 length: 13 amino acids. V lost 8 bases, J lost 5 bases, and 5 bases stayed unmatched. Here the CDR3 reads CASDTGENEKLFF. CDR3 DNA sequence: TGTGCCAGCGATACAGGGGAGAATGAAAAACTGTTTTTT.

This rearrangement joins TRBV15 to TRBJ2-7, with D tentatively TRBD2 (5 bases). Germline CDR1 reads LNHNV; CDR2 reads YYDKDF (reference sequence). This CDR3 has 12 residues. The germline V and J ends were trimmed by 1 base and 4 bases, with 5 bases remaining between them. CDR3 residues: CATSRAGYEQYF. As DNA, the CDR3 is TGTGCCACCAGCAGAGCGGGGTACGAGCAGTACTTC.

V is TRBV7-9 and J is TRBJ1-4, with a tentative D call TRBD1 (5 bases). Trimming stripped 0 bases from V and 10 bases from J, with 21 bases between. CDR3 length equals 17 residues. The germline CDR1 and CDR2 sequences are SEHNR and FQNEAQ (reference sequence). The CDR3 protein is CASSLADNPLSRGKLFF. The CDR3 DNA is TGTGCCAGCAGCTTAGCGGATAACCCCTTAAGTAGGGGAAAACTGTTTTTT.

The rearrangement joins TRBV5-6 to TRBJ2-3; 10 bases are shared with TRBD1. CDR1 is SGHDT and CDR2 is YYEEEE in the germline V gene. CDR3 length: 15 amino acids. V shed 1 base, J shed 3 bases, and the junction held 2 bases outside the gene matches. The CDR3 loop reads CASSLRQGATDTQYF. CDR3 nucleotide sequence: TGTGCCAGCAGCTTGCGACAGGGGGCTACAGATACGCAGTATTTT. Based on the CDR3 plus reference TRBV5-6 and TRBJ2-3, the full variable domain is DAGVTQSPTHLIKTRGQQVTLRCSPKSGHDTVSWYQQALGQGPQFIFQYYEEEERQRGNFPDRFSGHQFPNYSSELNVNALLLGDSALYLCASSLRQGATDTQYFGPGTRLTVL.

The chain uses TRBV10-2 and TRBJ1-2; D is undetermined. The CDR3 sequence is 13 residues long. V lost 4 bases and J lost 1, with 7 bases in between. Germline V gene lookup returns CDR1 WSHSY and CDR2 SAAADI. The CDR3: CASSVGSNYGYTF. Here the CDR3 DNA reads TGCGCCAGCAGTGTGGGCAGTAACTATGGCTACACCTTC.

The gene calls are TRBV6-1 and TRBJ1-5; 11 positions match TRBD1. Trimming removed 5 bases from V and 9 bases from J; junction bases left unmatched: 9. The CDR3 is 15 amino acids. CDR1 is MNHNS and CDR2 is SASEGT in the germline V gene. The CDR3 loop reads CASSPGTGGSWPQHF. CDR3 in DNA: TGTGCCAGCAGTCCCGGGACAGGGGGATCGTGGCCCCAGCATTTT.

This clone turned up a few times. The J gene is TRBJ1-1, the V gene TRBV6-6; 11 nucleotides match TRBD1. Trimming took 6 bases from V and 3 from J; bases not matched to a gene: 6. This CDR3 comprises 15 residues. The germline V gene has CDR1 MNHNY and CDR2 SVGAGI (reference sequence). The CDR3 coding sequence is TGTGCCAGCAGACCCGGGACAGGGGGGGACACTGAAGCTTTCTTT. Translating it yields CASRPGTGGDTEAFF.

The chain links TRBV5-1 to TRBJ2-4; D gene unclear. Trimming shortened V by 5 bases and J by 5 bases, and 14 bases separated the two germline ends. Looked up from germline, CDR1 is SGHRS and CDR2 is YFSETQ. This CDR3 region has 14 residues. CDR3 loop: CASRNLYRENIQYF. The CDR3 bases are TGCGCCAGCAGGAATCTTTACAGAGAAAACATTCAGTACTTC.

This chain uses TRBV5-1 with TRBJ1-5; TRBD1 matches 9 bases. Germline CDR1 and CDR2: SGHRS and YFSETQ. This CDR3 has 13 amino acids. The J segment lost 7 bases and the V segment lost 4 bases, leaving 3 bases of the junction unmatched. CDR3 DNA sequence: TGCGCCAGCAGCCGGGACAGGGACCAGCCCCAGCATTTT. It specifies CASSRDRDQPQHF.

The rearrangement uses TRBV18 and TRBJ1-6; 9 bases fit TRBD1. With 3 bases clipped from V and 7 bases from J, the junction kept 1 base outside the gene matches. CDR3 length: 14 amino acids. Germline assignment: CDR1 KGHSH and CDR2 LQKENI. The CDR3 here is CASSPGTGNSPLHF. In nucleotides, the CDR3 is TGTGCCAGCTCACCGGGGACAGGGAATTCACCCCTCCACTTT.

The V and J genes are TRBV19 and TRBJ1-2; 8 positions match TRBD1. Germline V gene data show CDR1 as LNHDA and CDR2 as SQIVND (reference sequence). V lost 7 bases and J lost 4; bases outside the gene matches: 11. The CDR3 contains 15 residues. In nucleotides, the CDR3 is TGTGCCAGTACTGGTGGGGGACAGGCCACCTATGGCTACACCTTC. Translation gives CASTGGGQATYGYTF. The whole variable domain, filled in from reference TRBV19 and TRBJ1-2, reads DGGITQSPKYLFRKEGQNVTLSCEQNLNHDAMYWYRQDPGQGLRLIYYSQIVNDFQKGDIAEGYSVSREKKESFPLTVTSAQKNPTAFYLCASTGGGQATYGYTFGSGTRLTVV.

This clone was detected once. The gene calls are TRBV4-1 and TRBJ2-5; no firm D call. The germline CDR1 and CDR2 sequences are MGHRA and YSYEKL. The CDR3 runs to 13 residues. Trimming left V 5 bases short and J 0 bases short, with 7 bases between. DNA of the CDR3: TGCGCCAGCAGCAGCACCGACCAAGAGACCCAGTACTTC. This gives the protein CASSSTDQETQYF.

The gene calls are TRBV7-9 and TRBJ2-7, with a possible D match to TRBD2 (6 bases). The germline V gene has CDR1 SEHNR and CDR2 FQNEAQ (reference sequence). The V gene lost 2 bases and the J gene lost 2 bases, with 16 bases spanning the gap. The CDR3 has 16 residues. CDR3 sequence: CASSLPSGVVAYEQYF. As DNA, the CDR3 is TGTGCCAGCAGCTTACCCTCGGGGGTAGTCGCCTACGAGCAGTACTTC.

The chain uses TRBV9 and TRBJ2-1; TRBD1 aligns across 7 bases. The CDR3 is 11 amino acids. Looked up from germline, CDR1 is SGDLS and CDR2 is YYNGEE. Germline trimming cut 4 bases from V and 15 bases from J; bases unmatched to any gene: 7. In nucleotides, the CDR3 is TGTGCCAGCAGCTCCCGAGAGGGGGCGTTCTTC. The encoded protein is CASSSREGAFF.

This chain links TRBV5-6 with TRBJ1-4; 7 bases align to TRBD1. The CDR3 loop spans 14 amino acids. J lost 4 bases, V lost 4 bases, and 4 bases had no gene match. The germline V gene has CDR1 SGHDT and CDR2 YYEEEE. The CDR3 DNA sequence: TGTGCCAGCAGCAGCGACAGGGTTAATGAAAAACTGTTTTTT. Residues: CASSSDRVNEKLFF.